This T cell receptor beta chain was found in a study of metastatic and nonmetastatic thyroid tumors (dated by TCRdb to the early 2020s). A note on the overall study: Repertoires were compared across peripheral blood and tumor or nodule tissue samples from malignant and benign thyroid patients. Findings and caveats that apply to the study as a whole: TCR beta diversity was reported as significantly higher in malignant tumors than in benign nodules, in both blood and tumor samples.

No patient had received any treatment before thyroid surgery. Using T-cell receptor beta sequencing, the researchers looked back retrospectively at clinical samples from patients, gathered between about 2012 and 2019. Counted from cysteine to phenylalanine, this CDR3 has 16 amino acids. Just CDR3 DNA is preserved here, 48 bases in frame from base 1. CDR1 and CDR2 were assigned from the germline V gene as SGHAT and FQNNGV. V lost 0 bases and J lost 6 bases; the stretch between them is 17 bases long. This clone was counted ten times or more. Its antigen is still unknown. Per-base quality was not reported, and no clone a single base away is much larger than it. The library was built by means of PCR. TCRdb names Illumina HiSeq 4000 as the instrument used. High-throughput sequencing was used to profile the CDR3 region of the TCR beta-chain in every patient. Turning to the authors' computational methods: A classifier to discriminate distant-metastatic papillary thyroid cancer patients was built from CDR3 differences across clinicopathological groups. Repertoire diversity was assessed with the Shannon index, and tumor-blood repertoire similarity with the Morisita-Horn index. TCRdb applied fastp at Q25 and MiXCR to the public reads, then kept only in-frame beta chains. The V and J calls reflect TCRdb's pipeline rather than the authors' work. In this sample the table shows around 53,000 clones, approximately 15% of which occur a single time. The ten most abundant clones make up around 3% of the sample.

Sequencing was performed on blood. The chain employs TRBV11-2 and TRBJ1-2; D gene: possibly TRBD1, on 5 matching bases. This TCR was sampled from a female donor with papillary thyroid cancer or a benign thyroid nodule (not recorded which). Some clones in this sample may be carry-over from other donors' samples. The DNA reads TGTGCCAGCAGCTTAGATCCCCAGGGAACGGTTGATGGCTACACCTTC. Translation gives CASSLDPQGTVDGYTF.